This record looks at one TCR beta chain sequence and its context. Its antigen is as yet unknown. A read error may be the cause here, since a much bigger clone is one base away. This sample's RNA came from whole unsorted tissue. Distant lung tissue was collected more than 3 cm away from the tumor edge. Chemotherapy-naive patients with new lung cancer underwent thoracic surgery in China, August–November 2014. These data come from a study of tumor and adjacent non-tumor tissue in lung cancer. Background on the study: Histology: around 13 adenocarcinoma, a couple of squamous cell carcinoma, 1 small cell lung cancer. General study findings and limits: Top 100 clones took a larger repertoire share in normal lung. Compared with tumor, normal lung showed significantly lower TCR diversity.

Three rounds of nested PCR, following a modified ARM-PCR protocol, produced the TCRbeta library. A single record per CDR3 protein comes from TCRdb applying MiXCR to the multiplex PCR reads. The top ten hold about 29% of the sample, which has some 95,000 distinct CDR3 sequences, more than 80% seen once. This CDR3 region has 15 residues. Germline-derived CDR1 and CDR2 are ENHRY and SYGVKD. V lost 4 bases to trimming and J lost 7 bases, with 19 bases between them. V and J are TRBV10-3 and TRBJ1-2; D is uncertain. The TCR was taken from a man between 60 and 70 years old with small cell lung cancer. Sequences were obtained from distant non-tumor lung tissue. The DNA of the CDR3 is TGTGCCATCAGTGTGGGAGCAGCCTCCAACGGTGGCTACACCTTC. It translates to CAISVGAASNGGYTF.